The clone carrying this T cell receptor beta chain was detected only a few times. Its target is not known. TCRB transcripts that were expressed got sequenced, as all of the isolated RNA had been reverse transcribed. TCRdb keeps only in-frame clones here, not all; method: immunoSEQ multiplex PCR. The profile shows around 400,000 clones, over 13% of them singletons. Per germline, CDR1 MNHEY and CDR2 SVGAGI. The CDR3 extends over 12 amino acids. The V gene lost 6 bases and the J gene lost 1 base, with 6 bases spanning the gap. CD4+ naive, central memory, regulatory and stem cell-like memory cells were sorted via CD45RO/CCR7/CD25/CD127/CD95/CD27. This sample is drawn from a study of beta chain features in type 1 diabetes. Study-level background: Comparable age, gender and cell yields were observed in patients relative to healthy donors. Broader study findings: When VDJ junctions were examined, type 1 diabetes patients showed fewer insertions and more deletions.

The clonotype originates from a woman aged 18-35 years in good health. V gene TRBV6-5 combines with J gene TRBJ1-1; tentatively, D is TRBD1 (6 bases). Sequencing input: naive CD4+ T cells from blood. The chain's CDR3 is CASRDRNTEAFF. The DNA for the CDR3 is TGTGCCAGCAGGGACAGGAACACTGAAGCTTTCTTT.